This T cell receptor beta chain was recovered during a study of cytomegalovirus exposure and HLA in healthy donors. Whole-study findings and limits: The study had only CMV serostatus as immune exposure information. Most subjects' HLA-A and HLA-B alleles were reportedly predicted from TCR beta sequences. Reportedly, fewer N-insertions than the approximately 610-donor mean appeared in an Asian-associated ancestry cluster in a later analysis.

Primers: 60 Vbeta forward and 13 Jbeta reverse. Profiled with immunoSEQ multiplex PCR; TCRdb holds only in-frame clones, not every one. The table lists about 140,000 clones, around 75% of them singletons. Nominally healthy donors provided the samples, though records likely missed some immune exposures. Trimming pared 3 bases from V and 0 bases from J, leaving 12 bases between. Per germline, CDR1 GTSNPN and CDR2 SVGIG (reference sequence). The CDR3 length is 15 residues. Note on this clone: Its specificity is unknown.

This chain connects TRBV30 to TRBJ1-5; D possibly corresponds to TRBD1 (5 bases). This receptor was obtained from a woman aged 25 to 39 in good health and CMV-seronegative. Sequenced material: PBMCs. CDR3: CAWSRGSDSNQPQHF. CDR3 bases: TGTGCCTGGAGCCGGGGGTCCGATAGCAATCAGCCCCAGCATTTT.